This is a list of T cell receptor beta chains from one sample in a study of human T cells and chemical hapten exposure. A single record per CDR3 protein comes from TCRdb applying MiXCR to the RACE reads. The sample consists of over 80,000 distinct CDR3 sequences, approximately 11% of them appearing once. The sample was whole blood, taken in connection with sensitization to the hapten diphenylcyclopropenone (DPC). These receptors were collected from a woman aged 25 to 45 with alopecia areata. Some clones in this sample may be carry-over from other donors' samples. Both conserved end residues are part of each CDR3. Fields, in order: CDR3 protein, CDR3 DNA, J gene, V gene, D gene, clone size. The D gene is left open where the match is weak. A clone size is listed for some rows: how often the clone was seen (once, few, many), or a class if it is expanded.

CASSLALDTQYF TGTGCCAGCAGCTTAGCCTTAGATACGCAGTATTTT TRBJ2-3 TRBV7-8 NA NA
CANSVEQYNSPLHF TGTGCCAACAGTGTGGAGCAGTATAATTCACCCCTCCACTTT TRBJ1-6 TRBV2 NA NA
CASSRGQGDRSPLHF TGTGCCAGCAGCCGGGGACAGGGAGATCGGTCACCCCTCCACTTT TRBJ1-6 TRBV5-4 TRBD1 NA
CATSRGYTYEQYF TGTGCCACCTCTCGGGGGTACACCTACGAGCAGTACTTC TRBJ2-7 TRBV28 NA NA
CASSGGLAGGREQFF TGCGCCAGCAGCGGAGGACTAGCGGGGGGCCGTGAGCAGTTCTTC TRBJ2-1 TRBV5-1 TRBD2 many
CSVRTSSYEQYF TGCAGCGTTCGGACTTCTTCCTACGAGCAGTACTTC TRBJ2-7 TRBV29-1 NA few
CASSHPGQGRGIAEAFF TGTGCCAGCAGCCACCCCGGTCAGGGCAGGGGTATCGCTGAAGCTTTCTTT TRBJ1-1 TRBV3-1 NA NA
CASSEGRGETQYF TGTGCCAGCAGTGAGGGCCGGGGAGAGACCCAGTACTTC TRBJ2-5 TRBV7-9 NA few
CASSENSEPYNEQFF TGTGCCAGCAGTGAAAATAGCGAACCGTACAATGAGCAGTTCTTC TRBJ2-1 TRBV6-1 NA many
CASSQRNRGTFF TGTGCCAGCAGCCAGAGGAACAGGGGAACTTTCTTT TRBJ1-1 TRBV3-1 TRBD1 few
CASSLVAEYGYTF TGTGCCAGCAGTTTAGTGGCGGAGTATGGCTACACCTTC TRBJ1-2 TRBV28 NA few
CATPHEFRPQHF TGCGCCACCCCCCACGAATTTCGGCCCCAGCATTTT TRBJ1-5 TRBV23-1 NA many
CASSSFDSLAHNEQFF TGTGCCAGCAGTTCCTTCGACAGCCTGGCACACAATGAGCAGTTCTTC TRBJ2-1 TRBV6-2/TRBV6-3 NA many
CASSQESSGPNEQFF TGTGCCAGCAGCCAAGAGTCTAGCGGACCGAATGAGCAGTTCTTC TRBJ2-1 TRBV4-2 TRBD2 many
CATSDKWTSGVPQETQYF TGTGCCACCAGTGATAAATGGACTAGCGGGGTACCCCAAGAGACCCAGTACTTC TRBJ2-5 TRBV24-1 TRBD2 NA
CASSFMGHQPQHF TGTGCCAGCAGCTTTATGGGGCATCAGCCCCAGCATTTT TRBJ1-5 TRBV11-2 NA few
CASSEPTRLSRSLPGEQFF TGTGCCAGCAGTGAACCTACACGATTATCTCGTAGCCTACCTGGGGAGCAGTTCTTC TRBJ2-1 TRBV2 NA many
CASSRWTGGNYGYTF TGTGCCAGCAGCCGGTGGACAGGGGGCAACTATGGCTACACCTTC TRBJ1-2 TRBV28 TRBD1 few
CASSPDRFEMVFF TGTGCCAGCTCACCTGACAGATTTGAAATGGTTTTCTTT TRBJ1-1 TRBV18 NA many
CAITGGSDTEAFF TGTGCCATCACAGGGGGGTCGGACACTGAAGCTTTCTTT TRBJ1-1 TRBV10-3 TRBD1 few
CASSLERTAPFF TGTGCCAGCAGCTTGGAAAGGACCGCACCTTTCTTC TRBJ2-1 TRBV7-2 NA NA
CASIGRGQTEAFF TGTGCCAGCATAGGGCGAGGGCAAACTGAAGCTTTCTTT TRBJ1-1 TRBV25-1 NA many